The 5 T cell receptor beta chains listed next were all sequenced from one sample in a study of response to subunit inactivated influenza vaccine. TCRdb reanalysed the RT-PCR reads using MiXCR and keeps one entry per CDR3 protein. The data contain around 850,000 distinct CDR3 sequences, roughly 20% of them singletons. This specimen was PBMCs from blood, taken 5 to 6 days after vaccination. These receptors were obtained from a man aged 50-60 years who received an inactivated influenza vaccine.

This clonotype turned up a few times. The chain has TRBV6-2 or TRBV6-3 and TRBJ2-7; 7 bases are shared with TRBD1. The CDR3 totals 16 residues. After removal of 2 bases from V and 6 bases from J, the junction contained 13 bases not matched to a gene. Germline loops: CDR1 MNHEY, CDR2 SVGEGT. In DNA, the CDR3 is TGTGCCAGCAGTTACGCTCGGACAGGACTCACCATCGAGCAGTACTTC. This gives the protein CASSYARTGLTIEQYF.

This clonotype was picked up a small number of times. The rearrangement joins TRBV5-1 to TRBJ1-1; a possible D gene is TRBD1 (5 bases). Trimming took 0 bases from V and 0 from J, leaving 21 bases between them. This CDR3 region has 19 residues. From germline, CDR1 is SGHRS and CDR2 YFSETQ. The CDR3 coding sequence is TGCGCCAGCAGCTTGGGGCAGCGTGGAGGGGTGTATATGAACACTGAAGCTTTCTTT. It yields the protein CASSLGQRGGVYMNTEAFF. Variable domain in full (rest from reference TRBV5-1 and TRBJ1-1): KAGVTQTPRYLIKTRGQQVTLSCSPISGHRSVSWYQQTPGQGLQFLFEYFSETQRNKGNFPGRFSGRQFSNSRSEMNVSTLELGDSALYLCASSLGQRGGVYMNTEAFFGQGTRLTVV.

There are many counts of this clonotype. The rearrangement uses TRBV5-1 and TRBJ2-1; maybe TRBD1 (6 bases). This CDR3 is built from 14 residues. Germline CDR1 is SGHRS and CDR2 is YFSETQ. V lost 4 bases to trimming and J lost 2 bases, with 10 bases between them. The CDR3 nucleotides are TGCGCCAGCAGCCTCAGGGGAACCTACAATGAGCAGTTCTTC. As protein: CASSLRGTYNEQFF.

There are a few counts of this clonotype. The chain links TRBV20-1 to TRBJ1-6; possibly TRBD1 for D (5 bases). The CDR3 contains 14 residues. V was trimmed by 5 bases and J by 10 bases, leaving 18 bases between them. Per the germline V gene, CDR1 is DFQATT and CDR2 is SNEGSKA (reference sequence). The CDR3: CSAESRDFGSPLHF. The DNA for the CDR3 is TGCAGTGCTGAAAGCAGGGATTTCGGGTCACCCCTCCACTTT.

This CDR3 is CASSTLGSLGETQYF. CDR3 sequence (DNA): TGTGCCAGCAGCACCCTGGGTTCCCTGGGGGAGACCCAGTACTTC. The chain carries TRBV7-9 and TRBJ2-5; no firm D call. Germline CDR1 is SEHNR and CDR2 is FQNEAQ (reference sequence). With 5 bases removed from V and 5 bases from J, the gap between germline ends came to 18 bases. This CDR3 has 15 residues.